A selection of T cell receptor beta chains follows, all from one sample in a study of CD8 T cells in Susac syndrome. TCRdb processed the immunoSEQ multiplex PCR reads anew with MiXCR; each CDR3 protein has one entry. Of more than 75,000 distinct CDR3 sequences in the sample, over 90% were seen once. Material for sequencing was CD8+ T cells from PBMCs. Every receptor here comes from a human donor in good health. CDR3s include the opening cysteine and the closing phenylalanine or tryptophan. D genes are given only for firm matches. Only some rows state a clone size, as once, few, many or a class for expanded clones.

abundance: .; v_gene: TRBV6-5; d_gene: TRBD2; j_gene: TRBJ2-1; CDR3aa: CASSLTSGTYNEQFF; CDR3nt: TGTGCCAGCAGCCTGACTAGCGGGACTTACAATGAGCAGTTCTTC
abundance: .; v_gene: TRBV7-2; d_gene: TRBD1; j_gene: TRBJ2-7; CDR3aa: CASSLNRGIYEQYF; CDR3nt: TGTGCCAGCAGCCTAAACAGGGGTATCTACGAGCAGTACTTC
abundance: .; v_gene: TRBV7-8; d_gene: .; j_gene: TRBJ2-1; CDR3aa: CASSLGGANEQFF; CDR3nt: TGTGCCAGCAGCTTAGGGGGGGCCAATGAGCAGTTCTTC
abundance: .; v_gene: TRBV4-3; d_gene: TRBD1; j_gene: TRBJ2-7; CDR3aa: CASSTDRGLEYEQYF; CDR3nt: TGCGCCAGCAGCACCGACAGGGGGCTAGAGTACGAGCAGTACTTC
abundance: .; v_gene: TRBV28; d_gene: TRBD1; j_gene: TRBJ2-1; CDR3aa: CASTMGDRGEEQFF; CDR3nt: TGTGCCAGCACTATGGGGGACAGGGGGGAAGAGCAGTTCTTC
abundance: .; v_gene: TRBV12-5; d_gene: .; j_gene: TRBJ2-7; CDR3aa: CASRRQAAYEQYF; CDR3nt: TGTGCTAGTCGCCGGCAGGCGGCCTACGAGCAGTACTTC
abundance: .; v_gene: TRBV28; d_gene: .; j_gene: TRBJ2-5; CDR3aa: CASSLRVGFAETQYF; CDR3nt: TGTGCCAGCAGTTTGAGGGTAGGATTCGCAGAGACCCAGTACTTC
abundance: .; v_gene: TRBV20-1; d_gene: TRBD1; j_gene: TRBJ2-5; CDR3aa: CSAWDRDSLIQETQYF; CDR3nt: TGCAGTGCTTGGGACAGGGACAGCCTCATTCAAGAGACCCAGTACTTC
abundance: .; v_gene: TRBV10-3; d_gene: TRBD1; j_gene: TRBJ2-7; CDR3aa: CAIRDRGGEQYF; CDR3nt: TGTGCCATCAGAGACAGGGGAGGCGAGCAGTACTTC
abundance: .; v_gene: TRBV13; d_gene: TRBD2; j_gene: TRBJ2-3; CDR3aa: CASSDRGGGPDTQYF; CDR3nt: TGTGCCAGCAGCGACCGGGGGGGTGGCCCAGATACGCAGTATTTT
abundance: .; v_gene: TRBV7-6; d_gene: .; j_gene: TRBJ2-1; CDR3aa: CASSFMGGNEQFF; CDR3nt: TGTGCCAGCAGCTTTATGGGGGGCAATGAGCAGTTCTTC
abundance: .; v_gene: TRBV6-5; d_gene: .; j_gene: TRBJ1-2; CDR3aa: CASSYSGDYGYTF; CDR3nt: TGTGCCAGCAGTTACTCGGGTGACTATGGCTACACCTTC
abundance: .; v_gene: TRBV27; d_gene: TRBD1; j_gene: TRBJ1-5; CDR3aa: CASRDRSSINQPQHF; CDR3nt: TGTGCCAGCAGGGACAGGAGCTCTATCAATCAGCCCCAGCATTTT
abundance: .; v_gene: TRBV27; d_gene: .; j_gene: TRBJ2-2; CDR3aa: CASSLFGPSNTGELFF; CDR3nt: TGTGCCAGCAGTTTATTCGGACCTTCGAACACCGGGGAGCTGTTTTTT
abundance: once; v_gene: TRBV7-9; d_gene: TRBD1; j_gene: TRBJ2-7; CDR3aa: CASSPGQGRYEQYF; CDR3nt: TGTGCCAGCAGCCCCGGACAGGGGCGCTACGAGCAGTACTTC
abundance: .; v_gene: TRBV29-1; d_gene: .; j_gene: TRBJ1-2; CDR3aa: CSVDTGLYGYTF; CDR3nt: TGCAGCGTTGATACAGGGTTGTATGGCTACACCTTC
abundance: few; v_gene: TRBV6-1; d_gene: .; j_gene: TRBJ1-3; CDR3aa: CASSDYGYSGNTIYF; CDR3nt: TGTGCCAGCAGTGATTATGGCTACTCTGGAAACACCATATATTTT
abundance: .; v_gene: TRBV13; d_gene: TRBD1; j_gene: TRBJ2-3; CDR3aa: CASSPPTGLRTDTQYF; CDR3nt: TGTGCCAGCAGCCCCCCGACAGGGCTTCGCACAGATACGCAGTATTTT
abundance: .; v_gene: TRBV7-9; d_gene: TRBD1; j_gene: TRBJ1-1; CDR3aa: CASSGTGGWNTEAFF; CDR3nt: TGTGCCAGCTCCGGGACAGGGGGATGGAACACTGAAGCTTTCTTT
abundance: once; v_gene: TRBV6-5; d_gene: TRBD2; j_gene: TRBJ2-1; CDR3aa: CASTESGGYNEQFF; CDR3nt: TGTGCCAGTACGGAGAGCGGGGGATACAATGAGCAGTTCTTC
abundance: .; v_gene: TRBV29-1; d_gene: .; j_gene: TRBJ2-3; CDR3aa: CSVEEITRADTQYF; CDR3nt: TGCAGCGTTGAAGAGATCACGAGGGCAGATACGCAGTATTTT
abundance: .; v_gene: TRBV27; d_gene: .; j_gene: TRBJ1-2; CDR3aa: CASSSRGYNYGYTF; CDR3nt: TGTGCCAGCAGTAGCAGGGGCTATAACTATGGCTACACCTTC
abundance: .; v_gene: TRBV27; d_gene: TRBD2; j_gene: TRBJ2-1; CDR3aa: CASTLLASSSYNEQFF; CDR3nt: TGTGCCAGCACCCTACTAGCGTCGAGCTCCTACAATGAGCAGTTCTTC
abundance: .; v_gene: TRBV11-2; d_gene: .; j_gene: TRBJ1-2; CDR3aa: CASSSFQGLDYGYTF; CDR3nt: TGTGCCAGCAGCTCCTTTCAGGGACTTGACTATGGCTACACCTTC
abundance: .; v_gene: TRBV4-1; d_gene: .; j_gene: TRBJ2-1; CDR3aa: CASSQDARGNDEQFF; CDR3nt: TGCGCCAGCAGCCAAGATGCCAGGGGCAACGATGAGCAGTTCTTC
abundance: .; v_gene: TRBV7-7; d_gene: .; j_gene: TRBJ2-5; CDR3aa: CASSLGGDKLRQETQYF; CDR3nt: TGTGCCAGCAGCTTAGGCGGGGACAAACTAAGACAAGAGACCCAGTACTTC
abundance: .; v_gene: TRBV7-9; d_gene: TRBD1; j_gene: TRBJ1-1; CDR3aa: CASSHRDSNTEAFF; CDR3nt: TGTGCCAGCAGCCACCGGGACAGCAACACTGAAGCTTTCTTT
abundance: .; v_gene: TRBV5-1; d_gene: .; j_gene: TRBJ2-2; CDR3aa: CASTWNTGELFF; CDR3nt: TGCGCCAGCACCTGGAACACCGGGGAGCTGTTTTTT
abundance: .; v_gene: TRBV27; d_gene: .; j_gene: TRBJ1-1; CDR3aa: CASSGLGRNTEAFF; CDR3nt: TGTGCCAGCAGTGGCCTCGGACGGAACACTGAAGCTTTCTTT
abundance: .; v_gene: TRBV4-3; d_gene: .; j_gene: TRBJ2-7; CDR3aa: CASSTSAATIYEQYF; CDR3nt: TGCGCCAGCAGCACGTCAGCTGCTACCATCTACGAGCAGTACTTC
abundance: .; v_gene: TRBV19; d_gene: TRBD2; j_gene: TRBJ2-1; CDR3aa: CASSLGVLAGGLPYNEQFF; CDR3nt: TGTGCCAGTAGTCTAGGGGTACTAGCGGGAGGGCTCCCCTACAATGAGCAGTTCTTC